There are a few counts of the clone carrying this TCR beta chain. Antigen unknown. These data come from a study of identical twins. Notes on the study in general: Abundant cord blood beta clonotypes carried fewer insertions; memory repertoires showed none.

TCRdb ran MiXCR on the 5' RACE reads and lists one entry per CDR3 protein. The sample gives approximately 550,000 distinct CDR3 sequences, about a fifth of which show up once; approximately 0.49% is in the top ten. The data also belong to a second study, concerning yellow fever vaccine responses in identical twins.

The sequencing sample was made of CD4+ T cells sorted from blood. This sequence originates from a woman under 30 in good health.

CDR3 DNA sequence: TGCGCCAGCAGCTTCCAGGGTGGAAAACAAGAGACCCAGTACTTC. This codes for CASSFQGGKQETQYF. The chain links TRBV5-1 to TRBJ2-5; a weak D match, TRBD1 (5 bases). The CDR3 extends over 15 amino acids. Germline V gene lookup returns CDR1 SGHRS and CDR2 YFSETQ. V lost 2 bases and J lost 2, with 13 bases in between.